The entry that follows covers one T cell receptor (beta chain) sequence. Building of the TCR beta libraries involved iRepertoire HTBI primers and Arm-PCR of CDR3 regions. TCRdb reprocessed the multiplex PCR reads via MiXCR and lists one record per CDR3 protein. Among 400,000 to 450,000 distinct CDR3 sequences listed, around a quarter were seen once. The sample's time point: persistent/refractory GD, antithyroid drugs over 5 years with positive TRAb. The TCR library was prepared using RNA isolated from PBMCs. The record originates from a study of regulatory T cells in long-lasting Graves disease. Germline V gives CDR1 SGHDN, CDR2 FVKESK. V was trimmed by 4 bases and J by 5 bases, leaving 14 bases between them. The CDR3 extends over 15 amino acids.

This specimen consisted of peripheral blood mononuclear cells (PBMCs), obtained when the disease was refractory, from a patient treated with antithyroid drugs. The clonotype was recovered from a female donor with Graves disease. V usage is TRBV14 and J usage is TRBJ2-2; maybe TRBD1 (5 bases). CDR3 bases: TGTGCCAGCAGCCGATTAAAGACAGTTACCGGGGAGCTGTTTTTT. This codes for CASSRLKTVTGELFF.